This T cell receptor beta chain appears in the sequencing data of a study of blood T cell repertoires in COVID-19. Study details: Samples taken during acute and convalescent COVID-19 were collected in the United States, Italy and Spain. T cells, B-cell-depleted T cells, or PBMCs supplied cDNA or gDNA.

Trimming cost V 1 base and J 0 bases, with 19 bases left between them. This CDR3 spans 18 amino acids. Germline V gives CDR1 SGHTS, CDR2 YDEGEE. The authors' processing: Scientists estimated how many nucleated cells there were by amplifying reference gene primers. Using immunoSEQ multiplex PCR, the repertoire was profiled, and TCRdb retains in-frame clones only, with some absent. V and J calls and clone size come straight from that table; D and trimming were deduced from the DNA. The sample lists 250,000 to 300,000 clones; 75% to 90% were seen once. The receptor was isolated from a middle-aged woman who had recovered from COVID-19. The sample comprised peripheral blood. The chain employs TRBV5-8 and TRBJ1-1; D perhaps matches TRBD1 (5 bases). The CDR3, as DNA: TGTGCCAGCAGCTTGTATCGAACCATCGACAGCCTGAACACTGAAGCTTTCTTT. This encodes CASSLYRTIDSLNTEAFF.